This TCR beta chain was found in a study of early stage breast cancer tumors. The germline V gene has CDR1 SGHRS and CDR2 YFSETQ. Trimming took off 3 bases at V and 4 bases at J, with 18 bases between the two ends. This CDR3 comprises 16 residues. The study's findings and limits: Tumor and normal breast were distinguished via blood comparison in about 90% of the 16 patients.

Each sample had two DNA replicates, around 0.45 ug blood or approximately 1.5 ug tissue. Using immunoSEQ multiplex PCR, the repertoire was profiled, and TCRdb retains in-frame clones only, with some absent. Of 30,000 to 40,000 clones listed, 74% are singletons. Concerning this clone itself: Its antigen is as yet unknown.

The sequence derives from a person between 55 and 69 years old with breast cancer. The sequencing sample was made of blood. This rearrangement joins TRBV5-1 to TRBJ2-3, with D tentatively TRBD1 or TRBD2 (5 bases each). CDR3 nucleotide sequence: TGCGCCAGCAGCTACCGGGACCTAAGGACTTCAGATACGCAGTATTTT. Protein: CASSYRDLRTSDTQYF. Filled out from reference TRBV5-1 and TRBJ2-3, the complete variable domain reads KAGVTQTPRYLIKTRGQQVTLSCSPISGHRSVSWYQQTPGQGLQFLFEYFSETQRNKGNFPGRFSGRQFSNSRSEMNVSTLELGDSALYLCASSYRDLRTSDTQYFGPGTRLTVL.